Listed here are 32 T cell receptor beta chains from one sample, sequenced in a study of cytomegalovirus exposure and HLA in healthy donors. Primers for the PCR totalled 60 Vbeta and 13 Jbeta. Generated by immunoSEQ multiplex PCR, the TCRdb table keeps only in-frame clones and is missing some. The sample includes about 270,000 clones, 86% seen only once; the top ten take about 4%. Sequences were obtained from PBMCs. These receptors all stem from a man in his forties or fifties in good health and CMV-seropositive.

The genes are TRBV5-4 and TRBJ2-2, with D perhaps matching TRBD1 (6 bases). Germline loops: CDR1 SGHNT, CDR2 YYREEE (reference sequence). The CDR3 is 14 residues long. V was cut by 4 bases and J by 1 base, with 8 bases left in between. CDR3 residues: CASSRGQNTGELFF. CDR3 in DNA: TGTGCCAGCAGCAGGGGACAGAACACCGGGGAGCTGTTTTTT.

J is TRBJ2-7 and V is TRBV11-3; possibly TRBD1 for D (6 bases). V dropped 5 bases and J dropped 2 bases, with 13 bases sitting between them. Germline CDR1 and CDR2: SGHNT and YENEEA. The CDR3 spans 14 residues. This CDR3 reads CASSPRDTPYEQYF. CDR3 nucleotide sequence: TGTGCCAGCAGCCCACGGGACACCCCCTACGAGCAGTACTTC.

This clone appeared a few times. This chain joins TRBV4-1 and TRBJ2-1; 7 bases agree with TRBD2. The CDR3 is 16 amino acids. V gave up 1 base and J gave up 3 bases; unmatched junction bases: 6. Germline V gene lookup returns CDR1 MGHRA and CDR2 YSYEKL. The chain's CDR3 is CASSQVRLAVYNEQFF. The CDR3 coding sequence is TGCGCCAGCAGCCAAGTAAGGCTAGCGGTCTACAATGAGCAGTTCTTC.

The chain uses TRBV6-5 and TRBJ1-1, with TRBD1 as a possible D gene (5 bases). This CDR3 contains 13 residues. In germline, CDR1 is MNHEY, CDR2 SVGAGI. The ends were cut back, 6 bases at V and 10 bases at J, with 18 bases in the middle. The CDR3 DNA sequence: TGTGCCAGCAGCGAACAGGACGGGCTGCGAGCTTTCTTT. It encodes CASSEQDGLRAFF.

The chain is built from TRBV6-4 and TRBJ2-3; D is unresolved. With 0 bases removed from V and 2 bases from J, the gap between germline ends came to 6 bases. Germline V gene lookup returns CDR1 MRHNA and CDR2 SNTAGT. CDR3 length: 14 residues. This CDR3 is CASSDSQSTDTQYF. In DNA, the CDR3 is TGTGCCAGCAGTGACTCACAATCCACAGATACGCAGTATTTT.

The chain links TRBV28 to TRBJ1-4, with unresolved D. The CDR3 runs 13 residues. CDR1 and CDR2 (germline): MDHEN, SYDVKM. Trimming shortened V by 2 bases and J by 6 bases, and 7 bases separated the two germline ends. The CDR3 region has the DNA TGTGCCAGCAGTTTAATAGAAGATGAAAAACTGTTTTTT. This encodes CASSLIEDEKLFF. Together with reference TRBV28 and TRBJ1-4, the CDR3 gives the full variable domain: DVKVTQSSRYLVKRTGEKVFLECVQDMDHENMFWYRQDPGLGLRLIYFSYDVKMKEKGDIPEGYSVSREKKERFSLILESASTNQTSMYLCASSLIEDEKLFFGSGTQLSVL.

CDR3 DNA sequence: TGTGCCAGCAGCCAGGGAGTGGGCTCCTACAATGAGCAGTTCTTC. This gives the protein CASSQGVGSYNEQFF. The chain has TRBV14 and TRBJ2-1; D is possibly TRBD2 (5 bases). This CDR3 has 15 residues. Looked up from germline, CDR1 is SGHDN and CDR2 is FVKESK. Trimming left V 3 bases short and J 0 bases short, with 9 bases between.

The genes are TRBV29-1 and TRBJ2-5, with 8 bases identical to TRBD2. The CDR3 covers 17 residues. CDR1 and CDR2 (germline): SQVTM, ANQGSEA. V dropped 4 bases and J dropped 11; count of bases not matched to a gene: 24. This CDR3 reads CSVALWVGGLESGEQYF. The CDR3 DNA is TGCAGCGTTGCTCTCTGGGTTGGGGGACTAGAGTCTGGTGAGCAGTACTTC.

The rearrangement links TRBV13 to TRBJ2-1, with 12 bases aligning to TRBD2. V shed 6 bases and J 0 bases; nucleotides not matched to a gene: 3. This CDR3 comprises 16 residues. Germline assignment: CDR1 PRHDT and CDR2 FYEKMQ (reference sequence). CDR3 in amino acids: CASRLGLAGSYNEQFF. DNA of the CDR3: TGTGCCAGCAGACTGGGACTAGCGGGCTCCTACAATGAGCAGTTCTTC.

The chain has TRBV28 and TRBJ1-1; D gene ambiguous. Germline CDR1 reads MDHEN; CDR2 reads SYDVKM. Trimming removed 6 bases from V and 0 bases from J, with 5 bases in between. The CDR3 has 12 amino acids. The CDR3 nucleotides are TGTGCCAGCAGCCAGTTGAACACTGAAGCTTTCTTT. Its translation: CASSQLNTEAFF.

The J gene is TRBJ2-7, the V gene TRBV27; D possibly corresponds to TRBD1 (5 bases). Germline-derived CDR1 and CDR2 are MNHEY and SMNVEV (reference sequence). The CDR3 is 12 amino acids. V lost 3 bases to trimming and J lost 10 bases, with 13 bases between them. DNA of the CDR3: TGTGCCAGCAGTTTGGACACTTTCACACAGTACTTC. It is translated as CASSLDTFTQYF.

The rearrangement links TRBV9 to TRBJ2-1; 12 bases fit TRBD2. Germline CDR1 SGDLS, CDR2 YYNGEE. The CDR3 covers 15 residues. Trimming cost V 5 bases and J 8 bases; bases outside gene matches: 8. The CDR3 nucleotides are TGTGCCAGCAGAGCTCTAGCGGGAGGGCCGGATGAGCAGTTCTTC. This gives the protein CASRALAGGPDEQFF. The full variable domain, rest sourced from reference TRBV9 and TRBJ2-1, is DSGVTQTPKHLITATGQRVTLRCSPRSGDLSVYWYQQSLDQGLQFLIQYYNGEERAKGNILERFSAQQFPDLHSELNLSSLELGDSALYFCASRALAGGPDEQFFGPGTRLTVL.

V and J are TRBV19 and TRBJ1-1; no clear D gene. This CDR3 contains 14 residues. The V and J ends lost 3 bases and 4 bases respectively, with 12 bases between them. Germline CDR1 LNHDA, CDR2 SQIVND (reference sequence). CDR3 in DNA: TGTGCCAGTAGTATCTCGGTGGCAGGCACTGAAGCTTTCTTT. It is translated as CASSISVAGTEAFF.

The chain carries TRBV6-6 and TRBJ1-5; no clear D. The CDR3 has 13 amino acids. CDR1 is MNHNY, CDR2 SVGAGI, per germline (reference sequence). Trimming pared 7 bases from V and 6 bases from J, leaving 13 bases between. The CDR3: CASMNSLGQPQHF. The CDR3 DNA sequence: TGTGCCAGCATGAACAGCCTGGGTCAGCCCCAGCATTTT.

This clone was picked up one time. V gene TRBV19 combines with J gene TRBJ1-3; D might be TRBD1 (6 bases). CDR1 LNHDA and CDR2 SQIVND come from the germline V gene (reference sequence). The CDR3 covers 17 residues. V lost 6 bases and J 0 bases, leaving 18 bases between the germline ends. The CDR3: CASSMAGGAGSGNTIYF. The CDR3 coding sequence is TGTGCCAGTAGCATGGCGGGGGGCGCCGGCTCTGGAAACACCATATATTTT.

With regard to this clone: A junction boundary mismatches the germline segment, possibly from a read error. J is TRBJ2-7 and V is TRBV7-9; maybe TRBD2 (6 bases). Germline V gene lookup returns CDR1 SEHNR and CDR2 FQNEAQ (reference sequence). This CDR3 spans 12 amino acids. CDR3 region: CSSSLPRGEQYF. The CDR3 DNA is TGTTCCAGCAGCCTCCCGCGGGGTGAGCAGTACTTC.

The chain is built from TRBV6-1 and TRBJ2-5, with 11 bases matching TRBD2. Judging by the DNA end, TRBJ2-7 fits better; the J call may be wrong. The germline CDR1 and CDR2 sequences are MNHNS and SASEGT. The CDR3 has 16 amino acids. CDR3 residues: CASSEVAGGPVYEQYF. The DNA for the CDR3 is TGTGCCAGCAGTGAAGTAGCGGGAGGGCCTGTATACGAGCAGTACTTC.

The rearrangement links TRBV7-2 to TRBJ2-4; D is unresolved. Trimming took 2 bases from V and 0 from J, leaving 14 bases between them. The CDR3 is made up of 17 amino acids. Germline V gives CDR1 SGHTA, CDR2 FQGNSA. CDR3 DNA: TGTGCCAGCAGCTTATCACGCACGGAGTTAGCCAAAAACATTCAGTACTTC. This sequence encodes CASSLSRTELAKNIQYF.

The genes are TRBV7-8 and TRBJ2-7; the match to TRBD1 covers 8 bases. The CDR3 runs 15 residues. J lost 0 bases, V lost 3 bases, and 4 bases had no gene match. Germline CDR1 reads SGHVS; CDR2 reads FQNEAQ. The CDR3 sequence is CASSLRTGISYEQYF. The CDR3 DNA reads as TGTGCCAGCAGCTTGAGGACAGGGATCTCCTACGAGCAGTACTTC.

The chain recombines TRBV19 with TRBJ2-1; a weak D match, TRBD2 (6 bases). Trimming stripped 9 bases from V and 5 bases from J, with 11 bases between. This CDR3 is 12 amino acids long. Looked up from germline, CDR1 is LNHDA and CDR2 is SQIVND (reference sequence). CDR3 in DNA: TGTGCCAGCCGGGACTTCAACAATGAGCAGTTCTTC. Translated, it gives CASRDFNNEQFF.

The chain employs TRBV9 and TRBJ2-1; 8 positions agree with TRBD2. This CDR3 spans 15 amino acids. Germline V gene sequence: CDR1 SGDLS, CDR2 YYNGEE. The J segment lost 9 bases and the V segment lost 4 bases, leaving 12 bases of the junction unmatched. As DNA, the CDR3 is TGTGCCAGCAGCCAGGAGGCTAGCGGGTCCAGTGAGCAGTTCTTC. This codes for CASSQEASGSSEQFF.

The chain joins TRBV10-2 to TRBJ1-2, with D possibly being TRBD1 (6 bases). The CDR3 is made up of 13 amino acids. Germline CDR1 WSHSY, CDR2 SAAADI. The V gene lost 4 bases and the J gene lost 4 bases, with 10 bases spanning the gap. The CDR3 DNA reads as TGCGCCAGCAGTGTCGGACAGTCCTATGGCTACACCTTC. It specifies CASSVGQSYGYTF.

The chain carries TRBV11-2 and TRBJ2-5; 7 bases match TRBD2. Near its end, the DNA agrees better with TRBJ2-7, so the J call may be wrong. Germline CDR1 reads SGHAT; CDR2 reads FQNNGV. The CDR3 loop spans 15 amino acids. CDR3 residues: CASSLGRGSRDEQYF. CDR3 DNA: TGTGCCAGCAGCTTAGGACGCGGGAGTAGGGACGAGCAGTACTTC.

There are a few counts of this clone. V gene TRBV4-1 combines with J gene TRBJ2-6, with 12 positions matching TRBD1. Germline V gene lookup returns CDR1 MGHRA and CDR2 YSYEKL. V lost 2 bases to trimming and J lost 4 bases; unmatched junction nucleotides: 12. CDR3 size: 20 residues. The CDR3 reads CASSQFAGTGGANGANVLTF. The CDR3 DNA is TGCGCCAGCAGCCAATTCGCCGGGACAGGGGGCGCGAACGGGGCCAACGTCCTGACTTTC.

The chain couples TRBV27 to TRBJ2-7, with 7 bases matching TRBD2. The CDR3 runs to 17 residues. The germline CDR1 and CDR2 sequences are MNHEY and SMNVEV (reference sequence). Trimming at V came to 1 base and at J to 6 bases, leaving 15 bases not matched to a gene. The CDR3 nucleotides are TGTGCCAGCAGTTTATTCTCAGCGGGGCTGATACGGGGCGAGCAGTACTTC. Protein: CASSLFSAGLIRGEQYF.

The rearrangement uses TRBV28 and TRBJ2-7; 10 nucleotides agree with TRBD1. The ends lost 5 bases at V and 2 bases at J; junction bases unmatched: 3. The germline V gene encodes CDR1 MDHEN and CDR2 SYDVKM. The CDR3 is 14 residues long. DNA of the CDR3: TGTGCCAGCAGTACCGGGACAGGGGCCTACGAGCAGTACTTC. Translation gives CASSTGTGAYEQYF.

The chain combines TRBV5-1 with TRBJ2-5, with D possibly being TRBD1 (5 bases). The CDR3 runs to 14 residues. V lost 1 base and J lost 3, with 10 bases in between. CDR1 SGHRS and CDR2 YFSETQ come from the germline V gene. CDR3 sequence reads: CASSLLTAEETQYF. In DNA form, the CDR3 reads TGCGCCAGCAGCTTGTTGACAGCTGAAGAGACCCAGTACTTC.

The chain combines TRBV30 with TRBJ2-2, with a weak D call TRBD2 (6 bases). V shed 4 bases and J shed 4 bases, with 13 bases lying between them. Germline CDR1 GTSNPN, CDR2 SVGIG (reference sequence). CDR3 length: 14 residues. CDR3 bases: TGTGCCTGGACGGACCCCGGGGGCACCGGGGAGCTGTTTTTT. Protein sequence: CAWTDPGGTGELFF.

This clone showed up just once. The rearrangement uses TRBV7-8 and TRBJ2-5; 7 positions match TRBD2. The CDR3 loop spans 14 amino acids. Germline V CDR1 and CDR2: SGHVS, FQNEAQ. The junction had 8 bases not matched to a gene; V was cut back by 8 bases and J by 2 bases. CDR3 amino acids: CASQSGNLQETQYF. CDR3 DNA sequence: TGTGCCAGCCAAAGCGGGAACCTTCAAGAGACCCAGTACTTC.

This chain links TRBV27 with TRBJ2-5, with 10 nucleotides matching TRBD2. Germline CDR1 MNHEY, CDR2 SMNVEV (reference sequence). V shed 1 base and J 5 bases; nucleotides not matched to a gene: 7. This CDR3 has 16 residues. CDR3 nucleotide sequence: TGTGCCAGCAGTTTATTCCTAGCGGGAGACCGGGAGACCCAGTACTTC. It translates to CASSLFLAGDRETQYF.

J is TRBJ2-4 and V is TRBV6-6, with 9 bases lining up with TRBD2. CDR1 and CDR2 (germline): MNHNY, SVGAGI (reference sequence). The ends lost 9 bases at V and 3 bases at J; junction bases unmatched: 6. This CDR3 comprises 14 residues. Written as DNA, the CDR3 is TGTGCCAGTGTAGCGGGAGTTGTCAAAAACATTCAGTACTTC. Protein: CASVAGVVKNIQYF.

This chain joins TRBV28 and TRBJ2-3, with 12 bases lining up with TRBD1. This CDR3 is 17 amino acids long. Germline V gene lookup returns CDR1 MDHEN and CDR2 SYDVKM. Trimming at V came to 5 bases and at J to 0 bases, leaving 6 bases not matched to a gene. CDR3 protein: CASSPGTGGFSTDTQYF. The CDR3 region has the DNA TGTGCCAGCAGTCCCGGGACAGGGGGCTTTAGCACAGATACGCAGTATTTT.